This TCR beta chain was sequenced in a study of OX40 agonist ivuxolimab in advanced cancers. Study observations and caveats: Undetermined was the antigen specificity of the expanded peripheral T cells.

Method: immunoSEQ multiplex PCR; TCRdb's copy keeps in-frame clones and lacks some. The sample has around 40,000 clones, around 80% seen once. On this clone itself: Its antigen is unknown.

Trimming took off 2 bases at V and 7 bases at J, with 6 bases between the two ends. The CDR3 covers 11 residues. Germline lookup yields CDR1 GTSNPN and CDR2 SVGIG (reference sequence). Specimen: CD4+ or CD8+ T cells sorted from blood, collected in a trial of the OX40 agonist ivuxolimab. This chain links TRBV30 with TRBJ2-4; no firm D call. The source is an adult with an advanced solid tumor such as melanoma, head and neck, liver or kidney cancer. CDR3 coding DNA: TGTGCCTGGAGTACAAGGAACATTCAGTACTTC. Protein sequence: CAWSTRNIQYF.